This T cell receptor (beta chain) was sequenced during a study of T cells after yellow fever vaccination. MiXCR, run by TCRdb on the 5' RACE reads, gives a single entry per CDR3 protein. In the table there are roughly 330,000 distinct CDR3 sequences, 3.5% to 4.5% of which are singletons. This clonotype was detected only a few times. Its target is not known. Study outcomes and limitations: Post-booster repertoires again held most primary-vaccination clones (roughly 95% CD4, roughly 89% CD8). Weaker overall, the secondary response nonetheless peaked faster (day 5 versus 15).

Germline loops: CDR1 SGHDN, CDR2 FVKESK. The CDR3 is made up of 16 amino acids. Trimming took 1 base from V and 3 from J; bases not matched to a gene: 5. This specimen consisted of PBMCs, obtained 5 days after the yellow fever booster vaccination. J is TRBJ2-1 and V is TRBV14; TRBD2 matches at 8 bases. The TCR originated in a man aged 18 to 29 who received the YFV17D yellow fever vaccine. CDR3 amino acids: CASSQAWRGVYNEQFF. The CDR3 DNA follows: TGTGCCAGCAGCCAAGCTTGGCGGGGGGTCTACAATGAGCAGTTCTTC.